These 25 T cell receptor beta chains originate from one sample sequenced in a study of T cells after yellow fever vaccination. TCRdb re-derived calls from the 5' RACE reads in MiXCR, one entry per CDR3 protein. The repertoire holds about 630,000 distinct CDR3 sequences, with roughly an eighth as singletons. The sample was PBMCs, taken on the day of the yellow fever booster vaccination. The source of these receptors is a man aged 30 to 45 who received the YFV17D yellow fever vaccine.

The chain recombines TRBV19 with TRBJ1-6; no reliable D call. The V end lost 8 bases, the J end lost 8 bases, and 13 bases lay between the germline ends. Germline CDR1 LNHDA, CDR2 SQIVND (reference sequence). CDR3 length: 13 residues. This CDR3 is CASGIGVDSPLHF. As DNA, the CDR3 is TGTGCCAGTGGGATAGGTGTGGATTCACCCCTCCACTTT.

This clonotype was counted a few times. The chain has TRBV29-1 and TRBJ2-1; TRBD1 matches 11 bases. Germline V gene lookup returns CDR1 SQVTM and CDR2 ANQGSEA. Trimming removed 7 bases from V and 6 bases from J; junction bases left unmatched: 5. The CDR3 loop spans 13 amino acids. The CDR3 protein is CSDWTGGSNEQFF. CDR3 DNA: TGCAGCGACTGGACAGGGGGCAGCAATGAGCAGTTCTTC.

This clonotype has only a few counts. The CDR3 loop reads CASSPLSGTQETQYF. The CDR3 nucleotides read TGTGCCAGCAGCCCTCTCAGCGGGACCCAAGAGACCCAGTACTTC. The chain recombines TRBV4-2 with TRBJ2-5; 7 bases match TRBD2. This CDR3 contains 15 residues. The ends lost 4 bases at V and 1 base at J; junction bases unmatched: 6. Germline V gene data show CDR1 as LGHNA and CDR2 as YNFKEQ.

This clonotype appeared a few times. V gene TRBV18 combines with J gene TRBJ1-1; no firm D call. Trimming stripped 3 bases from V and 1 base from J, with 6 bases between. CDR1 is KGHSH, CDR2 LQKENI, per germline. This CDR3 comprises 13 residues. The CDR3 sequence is CASSPQQNTEAFF. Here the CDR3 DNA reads TGTGCCAGCTCACCGCAACAGAACACTGAAGCTTTCTTT.

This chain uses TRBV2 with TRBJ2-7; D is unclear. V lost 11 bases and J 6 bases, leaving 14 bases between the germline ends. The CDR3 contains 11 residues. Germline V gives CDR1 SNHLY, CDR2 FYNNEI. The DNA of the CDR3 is TGTGCCGCCATGGAGCGCGGCGAGCAGTACTTC. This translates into CAAMERGEQYF.

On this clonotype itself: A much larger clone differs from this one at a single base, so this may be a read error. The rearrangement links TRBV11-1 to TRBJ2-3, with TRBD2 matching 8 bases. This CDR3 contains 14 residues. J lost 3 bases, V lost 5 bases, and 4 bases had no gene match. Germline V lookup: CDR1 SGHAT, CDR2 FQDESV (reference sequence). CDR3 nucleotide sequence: TGTGCCAGCAGCACTAGCGGAGAAACAGATACGCAGTATTTT. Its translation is CASSTSGETDTQYF.

CDR3 amino acids: CASREQHEKLFF. In DNA form, the CDR3 reads TGTGCCAGCAGGGAACAGCATGAAAAACTGTTTTTT. The chain has TRBV7-9 and TRBJ1-4; D is undetermined. The CDR3 is made up of 12 amino acids. V gave up 6 bases and J gave up 6 bases, with 8 bases separating them. CDR1 is SEHNR and CDR2 is FQNEAQ in the germline V gene (reference sequence).

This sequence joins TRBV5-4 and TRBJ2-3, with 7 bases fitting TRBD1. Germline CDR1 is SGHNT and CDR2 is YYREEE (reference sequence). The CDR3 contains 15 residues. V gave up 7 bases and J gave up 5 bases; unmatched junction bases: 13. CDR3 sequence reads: CASSPPDRVGDTQYF. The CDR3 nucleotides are TGTGCCAGCTCCCCCCCCGACAGGGTAGGAGATACGCAGTATTTT.

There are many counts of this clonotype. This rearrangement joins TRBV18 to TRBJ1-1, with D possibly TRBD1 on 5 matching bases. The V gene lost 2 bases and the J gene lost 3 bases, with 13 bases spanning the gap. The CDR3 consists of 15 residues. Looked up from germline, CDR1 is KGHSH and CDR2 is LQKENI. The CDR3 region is CASSPVRVNYTEAFF. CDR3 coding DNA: TGTGCCAGCTCACCAGTCAGGGTGAATTACACTGAAGCTTTCTTT.

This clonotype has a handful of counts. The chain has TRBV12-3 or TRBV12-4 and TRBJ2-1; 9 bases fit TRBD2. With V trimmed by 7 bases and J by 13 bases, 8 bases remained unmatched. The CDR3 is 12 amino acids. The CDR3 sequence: CASKDIAGVQFF. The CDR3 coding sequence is TGTGCCAGCAAGGATATAGCGGGAGTTCAGTTCTTC.

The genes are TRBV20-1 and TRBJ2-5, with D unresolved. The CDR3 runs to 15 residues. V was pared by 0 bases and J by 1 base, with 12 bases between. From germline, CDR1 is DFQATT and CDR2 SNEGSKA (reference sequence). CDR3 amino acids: CSARDGVVPQETQYF. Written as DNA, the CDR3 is TGCAGTGCTAGAGATGGAGTAGTCCCCCAAGAGACCCAGTACTTC.

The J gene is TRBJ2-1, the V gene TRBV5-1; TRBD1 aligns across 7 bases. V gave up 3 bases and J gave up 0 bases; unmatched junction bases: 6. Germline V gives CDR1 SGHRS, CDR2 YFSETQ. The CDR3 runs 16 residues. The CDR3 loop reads CASSSQGESSYNEQFF. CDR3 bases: TGCGCCAGCAGCTCGCAGGGGGAGAGCTCCTACAATGAGCAGTTCTTC.

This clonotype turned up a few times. Here the CDR3 DNA reads TGCGCCAGCAGCCAAGACGAAAGGACAGGAAGCTCCTACGAGCAGTACTTC. It yields the protein CASSQDERTGSSYEQYF. This chain links TRBV4-3 with TRBJ2-7; 7 nucleotides line up with TRBD1. The V gene's germline CDR1 is LGHNA and CDR2 YSLEER. V trimming: 0 bases; J trimming: 0 bases; junction bases outside the gene matches: 8. The CDR3 has 17 amino acids.

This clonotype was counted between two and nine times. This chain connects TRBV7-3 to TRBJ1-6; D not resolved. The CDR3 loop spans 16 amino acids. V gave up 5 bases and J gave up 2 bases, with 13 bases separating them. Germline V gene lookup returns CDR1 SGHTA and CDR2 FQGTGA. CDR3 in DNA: TGTGCCAGCAGCCGTCGGGTGGGTGCCTATAATTCACCCCTCCACTTT. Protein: CASSRRVGAYNSPLHF.

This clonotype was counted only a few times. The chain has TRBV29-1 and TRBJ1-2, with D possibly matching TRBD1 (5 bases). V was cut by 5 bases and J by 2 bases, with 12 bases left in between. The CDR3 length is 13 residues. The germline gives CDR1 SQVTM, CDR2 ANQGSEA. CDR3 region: CSVPTDSNYGYTF. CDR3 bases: TGCAGCGTTCCGACAGATTCAAACTATGGCTACACCTTC.

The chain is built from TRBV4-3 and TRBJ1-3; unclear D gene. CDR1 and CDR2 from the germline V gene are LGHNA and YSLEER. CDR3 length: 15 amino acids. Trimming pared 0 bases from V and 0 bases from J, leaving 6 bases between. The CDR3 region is CASSQDPVSGNTIYF. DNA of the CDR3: TGCGCCAGCAGCCAAGACCCGGTCTCTGGAAACACCATATATTTT.

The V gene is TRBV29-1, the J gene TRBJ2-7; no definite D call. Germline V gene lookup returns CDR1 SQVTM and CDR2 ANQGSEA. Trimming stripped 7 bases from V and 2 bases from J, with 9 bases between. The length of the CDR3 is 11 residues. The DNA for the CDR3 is TGCAGCGGCCTAACCACCTACGAGCAGTACTTC. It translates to CSGLTTYEQYF.

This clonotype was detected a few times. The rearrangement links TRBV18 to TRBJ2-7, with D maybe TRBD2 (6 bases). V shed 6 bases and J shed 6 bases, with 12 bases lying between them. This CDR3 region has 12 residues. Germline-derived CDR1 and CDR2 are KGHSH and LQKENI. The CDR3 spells CASSLAVSEQYF. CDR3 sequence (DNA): TGTGCCAGCTCGTTAGCGGTAAGCGAGCAGTACTTC.

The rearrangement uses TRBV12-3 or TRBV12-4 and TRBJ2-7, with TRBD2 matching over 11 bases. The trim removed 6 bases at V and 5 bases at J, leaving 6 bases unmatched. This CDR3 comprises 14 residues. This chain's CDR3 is CASRTSGSLDEQYF. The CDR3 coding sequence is TGTGCCAGCAGAACTAGCGGGAGTTTGGACGAGCAGTACTTC.

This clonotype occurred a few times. The CDR3 loop is CATAPGSSDFYEQYF. The CDR3 coding sequence is TGTGCCACCGCCCCCGGGTCCTCCGATTTCTACGAGCAGTACTTC. The chain has TRBV28 and TRBJ2-7; no clear D. The CDR3 totals 15 residues. The V end lost 10 bases, the J end lost 3 bases, and 22 bases lay between the germline ends. Germline lookup yields CDR1 MDHEN and CDR2 SYDVKM. The whole variable domain, remainder taken from reference TRBV28 and TRBJ2-7, is DVKVTQSSRYLVKRTGEKVFLECVQDMDHENMFWYRQDPGLGLRLIYFSYDVKMKEKGDIPEGYSVSREKKERFSLILESASTNQTSMYLCATAPGSSDFYEQYFGPGTRLTVT.

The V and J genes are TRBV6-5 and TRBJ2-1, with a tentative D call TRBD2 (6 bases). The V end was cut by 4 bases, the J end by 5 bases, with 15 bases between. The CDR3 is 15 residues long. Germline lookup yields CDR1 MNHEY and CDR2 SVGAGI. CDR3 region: CASSSLSGPHNEQFF. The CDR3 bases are TGTGCCAGCAGTTCCCTTAGCGGACCACACAATGAGCAGTTCTTC.

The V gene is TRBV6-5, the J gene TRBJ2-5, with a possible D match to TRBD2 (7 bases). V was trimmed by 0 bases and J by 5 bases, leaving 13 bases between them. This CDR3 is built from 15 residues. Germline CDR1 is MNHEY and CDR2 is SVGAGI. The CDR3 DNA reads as TGTGCCAGCAGTTACTCGGGCGGGGGCTATGAGACCCAGTACTTC. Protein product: CASSYSGGGYETQYF.

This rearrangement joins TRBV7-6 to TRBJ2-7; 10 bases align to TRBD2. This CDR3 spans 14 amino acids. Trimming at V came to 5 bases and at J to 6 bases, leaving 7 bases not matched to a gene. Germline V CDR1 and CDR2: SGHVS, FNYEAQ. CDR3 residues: CASSLGASGSEQYF. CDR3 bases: TGTGCCAGCAGCCTAGGGGCTAGCGGGAGCGAGCAGTACTTC.

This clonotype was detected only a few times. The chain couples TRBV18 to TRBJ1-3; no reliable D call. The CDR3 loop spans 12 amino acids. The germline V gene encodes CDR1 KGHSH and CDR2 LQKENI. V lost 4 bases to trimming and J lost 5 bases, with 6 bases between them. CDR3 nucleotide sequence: TGTGCCAGCTCACGTGACCGAAACACCATATATTTT. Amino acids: CASSRDRNTIYF.

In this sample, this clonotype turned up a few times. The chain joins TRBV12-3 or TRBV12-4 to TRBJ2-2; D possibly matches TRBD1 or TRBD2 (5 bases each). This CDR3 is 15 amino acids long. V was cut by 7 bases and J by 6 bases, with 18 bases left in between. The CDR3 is CASNMDITGPGELFF. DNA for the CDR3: TGTGCCAGCAACATGGATATAACGGGGCCCGGGGAGCTGTTTTTT.